The TCR beta chain under discussion was sequenced for a study of T cell changes during pregnancy in multiple sclerosis. Assay used: immunoSEQ multiplex PCR; TCRdb lists only in-frame clones, some missing. The data contain tens of thousands of clones, 90% to 95% of them singletons. The CDR3 has 13 amino acids. Per germline, CDR1 LNHDA and CDR2 SQIVND (reference sequence). Deletions cut 3 bases from V and 8 bases from J, with 10 bases between. The receptor was isolated from a female donor with multiple sclerosis, enrolled in a pregnancy study. The sample consisted of peripheral blood, taken in the first trimester of pregnancy. The genes are TRBV19 and TRBJ2-2, with D maybe TRBD2 (5 bases). The CDR3 DNA reads as TGTGCCAGTAGTATCGGGGTTCTAGGGGAGCTGTTTTTT. It yields the protein CASSIGVLGELFF.